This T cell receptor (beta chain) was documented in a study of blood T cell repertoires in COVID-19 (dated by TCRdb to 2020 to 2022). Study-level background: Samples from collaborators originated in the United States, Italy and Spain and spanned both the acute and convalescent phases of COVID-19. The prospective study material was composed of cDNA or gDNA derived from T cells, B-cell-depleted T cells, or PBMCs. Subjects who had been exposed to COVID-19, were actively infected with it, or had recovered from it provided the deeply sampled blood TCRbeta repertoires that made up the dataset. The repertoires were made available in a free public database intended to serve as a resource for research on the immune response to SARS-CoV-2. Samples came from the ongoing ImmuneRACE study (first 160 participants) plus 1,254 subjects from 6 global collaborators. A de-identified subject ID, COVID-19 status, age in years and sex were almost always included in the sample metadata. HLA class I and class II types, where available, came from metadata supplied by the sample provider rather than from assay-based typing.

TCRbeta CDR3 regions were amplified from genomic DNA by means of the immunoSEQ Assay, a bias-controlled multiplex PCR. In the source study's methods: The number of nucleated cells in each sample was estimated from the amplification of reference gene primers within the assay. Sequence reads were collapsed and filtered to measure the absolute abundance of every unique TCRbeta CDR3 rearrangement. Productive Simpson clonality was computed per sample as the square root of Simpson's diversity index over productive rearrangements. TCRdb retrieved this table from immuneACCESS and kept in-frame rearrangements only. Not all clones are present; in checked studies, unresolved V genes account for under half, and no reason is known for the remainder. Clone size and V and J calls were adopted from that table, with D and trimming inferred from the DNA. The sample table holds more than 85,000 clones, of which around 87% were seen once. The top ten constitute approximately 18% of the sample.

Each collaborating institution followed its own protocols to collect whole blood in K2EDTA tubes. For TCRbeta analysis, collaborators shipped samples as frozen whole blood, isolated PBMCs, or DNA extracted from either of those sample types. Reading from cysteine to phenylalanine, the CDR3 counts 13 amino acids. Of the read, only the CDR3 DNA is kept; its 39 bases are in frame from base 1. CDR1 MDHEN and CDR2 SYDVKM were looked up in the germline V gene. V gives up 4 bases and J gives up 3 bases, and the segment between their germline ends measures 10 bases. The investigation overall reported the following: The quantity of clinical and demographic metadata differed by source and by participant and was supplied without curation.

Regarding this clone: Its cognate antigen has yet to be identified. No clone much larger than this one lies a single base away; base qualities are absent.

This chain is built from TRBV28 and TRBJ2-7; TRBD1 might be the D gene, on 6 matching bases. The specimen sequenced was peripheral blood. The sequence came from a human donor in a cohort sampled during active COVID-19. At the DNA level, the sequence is TGTGCCAGCAGTTCAGGGGACGGCTACGAGCAGTACTTC. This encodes CASSSGDGYEQYF. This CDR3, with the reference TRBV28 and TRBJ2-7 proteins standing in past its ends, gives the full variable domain DVKVTQSSRYLVKRTGEKVFLECVQDMDHENMFWYRQDPGLGLRLIYFSYDVKMKEKGDIPEGYSVSREKKERFSLILESASTNQTSMYLCASSSGDGYEQYFGPGTRLTVT.